This T cell receptor (beta chain) was obtained from a study of early T cells in non-severe SARS-CoV-2 infection. Trimming removed 4 bases at V and 8 bases at J, with 11 bases between. CDR1 LGHNA and CDR2 YSLEER come from the germline V gene. This CDR3 is built from 13 residues. Via MiXCR, TCRdb re-called the 5' RACE reads, giving one row per CDR3 protein. This sample carries over 25,000 distinct CDR3 sequences, less than 10% of them seen once, and the ten largest clones take 12% to 15%. This clonotype was seen repeatedly, ten times or more. This clonotype originated in an adult who was a healthcare worker with PCR-confirmed SARS-CoV-2 infection or an uninfected control (not recorded which). The specimen sequenced was whole blood. The V gene is TRBV4-3, the J gene TRBJ1-4; D uncertain. The CDR3 loop reads CASSRGPGEKLFF. The CDR3 bases are TGCGCCAGCAGCCGTGGCCCGGGCGAAAAACTGTTTTTT.